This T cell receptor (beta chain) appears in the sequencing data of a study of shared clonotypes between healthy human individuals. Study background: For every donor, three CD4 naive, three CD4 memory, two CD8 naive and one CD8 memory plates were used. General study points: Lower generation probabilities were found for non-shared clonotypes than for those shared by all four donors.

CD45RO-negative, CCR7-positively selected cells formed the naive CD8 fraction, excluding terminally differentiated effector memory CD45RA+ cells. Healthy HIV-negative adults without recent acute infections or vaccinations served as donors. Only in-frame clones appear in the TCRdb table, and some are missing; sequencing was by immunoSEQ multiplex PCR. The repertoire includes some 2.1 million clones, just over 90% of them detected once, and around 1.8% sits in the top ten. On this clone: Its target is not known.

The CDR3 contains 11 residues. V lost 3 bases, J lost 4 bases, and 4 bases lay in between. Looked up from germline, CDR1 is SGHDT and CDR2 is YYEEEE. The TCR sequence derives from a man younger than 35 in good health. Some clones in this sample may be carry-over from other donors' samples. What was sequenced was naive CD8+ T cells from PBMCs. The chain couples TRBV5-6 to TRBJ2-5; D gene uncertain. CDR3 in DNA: TGTGCCAGCAGCTGGGCAGAGACCCAGTACTTC. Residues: CASSWAETQYF.